The present entry profiles one T cell receptor beta chain with its context. Germline CDR1 reads SGHVS; CDR2 reads FQNEAQ. Trimming pared 4 bases from V and 3 bases from J, leaving 7 bases between. This CDR3 has 12 amino acids. The data were produced by immunoSEQ multiplex PCR, yet TCRdb's version contains in-frame clones alone and is incomplete. The table lists under 400,000 clones, about 89% of them singletons. Participant ages covered about 18 to 100 years across approximately 25 US areas. Grouping used clinical history reported by participants in a survey and questionnaire. This sample was taken from a study of blood T cell repertoires in COVID-19. Looking at the study overall: The cDNA or gDNA used as material had been derived from T cells, B-cell-depleted T cells, or PBMCs.

The TCR comes from a man aged 40-49 years in a cohort exposed to, infected with or recovered from COVID-19 (not recorded which). The sequencing sample was made of PBMCs or T cells enriched from blood (not recorded which). The rearrangement uses TRBV7-8 and TRBJ2-7, with no clear D. CDR3 coding DNA: TGTGCCAGCAGCTCCAGATACTACGAGCAGTACTTC. It is translated as CASSSRYYEQYF.